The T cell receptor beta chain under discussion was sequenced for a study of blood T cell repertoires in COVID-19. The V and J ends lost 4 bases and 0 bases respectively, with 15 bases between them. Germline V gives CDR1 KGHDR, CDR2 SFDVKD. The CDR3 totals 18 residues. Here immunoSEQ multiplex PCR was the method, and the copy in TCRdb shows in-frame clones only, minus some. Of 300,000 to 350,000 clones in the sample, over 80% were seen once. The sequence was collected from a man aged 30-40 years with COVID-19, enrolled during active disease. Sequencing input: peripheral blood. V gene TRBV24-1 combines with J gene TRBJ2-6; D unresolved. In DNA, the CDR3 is TGTGCCACCAGTGACCCAGAATCCAGGCCCTCTGGGGCCAACGTCCTGACTTTC. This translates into CATSDPESRPSGANVLTF.